This is a list of T cell receptor beta chains from one sample in a study of immune heterogeneity within non-small cell lung tumors. One entry per CDR3 protein results from TCRdb running MiXCR on the multiplex PCR reads. The repertoire consists of 14,000 to 15,000 distinct CDR3 sequences, with less than 35% occurring once and the leading ten covering 5.2%. The sequencing sample was made of lung tumor tissue. These receptors were taken from a man in his forties or fifties with non-small cell lung cancer. Both conserved end residues are part of each CDR3. D genes are given only for firm matches.

d_gene	v_gene	j_gene	CDR3aa
-	TRBV7-2	TRBJ1-6	CASSPRQGGSYNSPLHF
TRBD2	TRBV7-6	TRBJ2-2	CASSLAGASTGELFF
-	TRBV15	TRBJ2-7	CATSRNKGPYEQYF
-	TRBV4-3	TRBJ2-5	CASSQLGLSQETQYF
TRBD1	TRBV30	TRBJ1-6	CAWTSGQGVNSPLHF
TRBD2	TRBV4-3	TRBJ2-1	CASSQEGLAGGPNEQFF
TRBD1	TRBV18	TRBJ2-1	CASSHGTGVYNEQFF
TRBD1	TRBV9	TRBJ1-6	CASSVGDSQNSPLHF
TRBD2	TRBV3-1	TRBJ2-1	CASSQGSLASGRANEQFF
TRBD2	TRBV11-3	TRBJ2-2	CASRGLAGATGELFF
TRBD2	TRBV4-2	TRBJ2-2	CASSHDGMGGSNTGELFF
-	TRBV7-2	TRBJ1-5	CASSLQGQPQHF
TRBD2	TRBV12-3/TRBV12-4	TRBJ2-1	CATTTSGERNEQFF
TRBD1	TRBV24-1	TRBJ2-1	CATSDVPGQGHNEQFF
TRBD1	TRBV3-1	TRBJ2-6	CASSQHTGTGGSGANVLTF
TRBD2	TRBV20-1	TRBJ2-1	CSARRLAGAHNEQFF
TRBD2	TRBV6-6	TRBJ2-1	CASSYESGSKQFF
TRBD2	TRBV29-1	TRBJ2-4	CSVGTSGVIIQYF
-	TRBV6-1	TRBJ2-5	CANLFGETQYF
TRBD2	TRBV7-8	TRBJ2-7	CASSLGYGRIDEQYF
TRBD1	TRBV20-1	TRBJ1-2	CSARDSKIRDRAGYTF
-	TRBV11-2	TRBJ2-3	CASRPPSGDTQYF
TRBD1	TRBV5-8	TRBJ2-3	CASSSPAGTGVEDTQYF
TRBD2	TRBV7-2	TRBJ2-1	CASSPRTRPNEQFF
-	TRBV18	TRBJ1-1	CASSPPSQPTEAFF
TRBD2	TRBV20-1	TRBJ2-5	CSARPPQGREGETQYF
-	TRBV2	TRBJ2-2	CASSPQGTSGELFF
-	TRBV4-1	TRBJ1-6	CASSLRDDTPLHF
TRBD1	TRBV12-3/TRBV12-4	TRBJ2-3	CASSFSQTGKLVDTQYF
-	TRBV18	TRBJ1-5	CASSGGPETSQPQHF
TRBD1	TRBV9	TRBJ1-1	CAGSVEGTGAGTEAFF
TRBD2	TRBV7-2	TRBJ2-7	CASSERALATHEQYF
-	TRBV11-2	TRBJ2-7	CASSGSEYYYEQYF
-	TRBV6-2/TRBV6-3	TRBJ2-1	CASSCRRDGEQFF
TRBD2	TRBV6-1	TRBJ2-7	CASRGTSGRSEEQYF
TRBD1	TRBV6-1	TRBJ1-6	CASSTIGQGGSPLHF
-	TRBV12-3/TRBV12-4	TRBJ2-5	CASSLTATPCETQYF
TRBD1	TRBV20-1	TRBJ2-5	CSARRTRDSQTQYF
-	TRBV15	TRBJ1-6	CATSRENSPLHF
-	TRBV18	TRBJ1-2	CASSPPGRDGYTF